These 18 T cell receptor beta chains were all obtained from the same sample, sequenced in a study of radiation and T cells in renal cell carcinoma. Time point of the sample: blood 4 weeks post-SBRT, at nephrectomy. As for treatment: 15 Gy SBRT to primary tumor, nephrectomy 4 weeks later. Generated by immunoSEQ multiplex PCR, the TCRdb table keeps only in-frame clones and is missing some. This repertoire shows roughly 160,000 clones, less than 90% found once; its top ten account for over 9%. The source material was blood, sampled from a patient whose treatment included radiotherapy and nephrectomy. These receptors originate from a woman aged 45-65 years with renal cell carcinoma.

This sequence joins TRBV7-9 and TRBJ1-2, with D hard to call. The CDR3 runs 18 residues. The germline V and J ends were trimmed by 5 bases and 0 bases, with 22 bases remaining between them. Germline V gives CDR1 SEHNR, CDR2 FQNEAQ (reference sequence). In nucleotides, the CDR3 is TGTGCCAGCAGCCCGTTGGGCGGCGGTGCTTCCTCTAACTATGGCTACACCTTC. It encodes CASSPLGGGASSNYGYTF.

The chain is built from TRBV5-1 and TRBJ2-1; 13 bases are shared with TRBD2. In germline, CDR1 is SGHRS, CDR2 YFSETQ. There are 17 residues in the CDR3. J gave up 8 bases and V 0 bases, and 8 bases lay outside the gene matches. The CDR3 here is CASSLVTSGGATDEQFF. As DNA, the CDR3 is TGCGCCAGCAGCTTGGTCACTAGCGGGGGGGCAACTGATGAGCAGTTCTTC.

The chain is built from TRBV5-8 and TRBJ2-3; 11 bases are shared with TRBD1. CDR1 and CDR2 from the germline V gene are SGHTS and YDEGEE. V lost 4 bases, J lost 4 bases, and 8 bases stayed unmatched. CDR3 length equals 16 residues. Here the CDR3 reads CASSEGQGVGADTQYF. The CDR3 region has the DNA TGTGCCAGCAGCGAGGGACAGGGGGTTGGCGCAGATACGCAGTATTTT.

The rearrangement joins TRBV4-1 to TRBJ2-7; the match to TRBD1 covers 10 bases. This CDR3 is built from 16 residues. V lost 0 bases, J lost 3 bases, and 5 bases stayed unmatched. Germline V gene lookup returns CDR1 MGHRA and CDR2 YSYEKL. In nucleotides, the CDR3 is TGCGCCAGCAGCCAAGACCGGGACAGGGGCCGCTACGAGCAGTACTTC. Protein product: CASSQDRDRGRYEQYF.

This chain links TRBV4-2 with TRBJ1-5; the D is unclear. This CDR3 spans 15 amino acids. V was clipped by 0 bases and J by 4 bases, with 10 bases between them. CDR1 is LGHNA, CDR2 YNFKEQ, per germline. CDR3 sequence: CASSQDRQKNQPQHF. Here the CDR3 DNA reads TGTGCCAGCAGCCAAGATCGGCAGAAGAATCAGCCCCAGCATTTT.

Comments on this clone: The sample holds other DNA sequences that translate to the same CDR3. The V and J genes are TRBV5-6 and TRBJ1-2, with TRBD1 as a possible D gene (5 bases). CDR3 length: 13 residues. V was pared by 4 bases and J by 3 bases, with 10 bases between. CDR1 is SGHDT, CDR2 YYEEEE, per germline. The CDR3: CASSEGRYYGYTF. The DNA of the CDR3 is TGTGCCAGCAGCGAGGGGCGCTACTATGGCTACACCTTC.

This rearrangement joins TRBV7-9 to TRBJ1-1; no clear D. There are 14 residues in the CDR3. CDR1 and CDR2 (germline): SEHNR, FQNEAQ (reference sequence). V lost 1 base and J 1 base, leaving 7 bases between the germline ends. CDR3 DNA: TGTGCCAGCAGCTTAGTAGGGAGGAACACTGAAGCTTTCTTT. Translation gives CASSLVGRNTEAFF.

This chain joins TRBV25-1 and TRBJ2-1; TRBD2 matches 8 bases. CDR1 is MGHDK and CDR2 is SYGVNS in the germline V gene. Trimming removed 6 bases from V and 10 bases from J; junction bases left unmatched: 11. CDR3 size: 14 residues. The CDR3 reads CASRSGLAPREQFF. The CDR3 region has the DNA TGTGCCAGCAGATCTGGACTAGCTCCTCGCGAGCAGTTCTTC.

This sequence joins TRBV18 and TRBJ2-2; D might be TRBD2 (6 bases). CDR3 length equals 14 residues. Germline lookup yields CDR1 KGHSH and CDR2 LQKENI. V gave up 6 bases and J gave up 4 bases, with 12 bases separating them. The CDR3 nucleotides read TGTGCCAGCTCGCCGGGACTCGGCACCGGGGAGCTGTTTTTT. As protein: CASSPGLGTGELFF.

The chain employs TRBV11-2 and TRBJ1-2, with D perhaps TRBD1 (5 bases). With 2 bases removed from V and 2 bases from J, the gap between germline ends came to 9 bases. The CDR3 has 14 amino acids. The germline CDR1 and CDR2 sequences are SGHAT and FQNNGV. CDR3 bases: TGTGCCAGCAGCTTAAATGGGGACAACTATGGCTACACCTTC. Translating gives CASSLNGDNYGYTF.

V is TRBV11-2 and J is TRBJ2-7, with 8 bases identical to TRBD2. The germline gives CDR1 SGHAT, CDR2 FQNNGV. This CDR3 contains 14 residues. Germline trimming cut 6 bases from V and 3 bases from J; bases unmatched to any gene: 7. In DNA form, the CDR3 reads TGTGCCAGCAGGTCCGGGAGGGGAGACTACGAGCAGTACTTC. This translates into CASRSGRGDYEQYF.

The chain recombines TRBV2 with TRBJ2-5, with D hard to call. This CDR3 has 15 amino acids. V shed 6 bases and J shed 0 bases, with 14 bases lying between them. Germline CDR1 and CDR2: SNHLY and FYNNEI. For the CDR3, the DNA is TGTGCCAGCAGCGCTCGGCCAGAGAACCAAGAGACCCAGTACTTC. This codes for CASSARPENQETQYF.

The chain recombines TRBV7-8 with TRBJ2-1, with D maybe TRBD2 (5 bases). Per the germline V gene, CDR1 is SGHVS and CDR2 is FQNEAQ. The CDR3 totals 15 residues. V was shortened by 5 bases and J by 5 bases, with 16 bases between the two germline ends. The CDR3 region has the DNA TGTGCCAGCAGCGACGGACTCAGAAAAAACAATGAGCAGTTCTTC. Translation gives CASSDGLRKNNEQFF. Full variable domain (rest looked up from reference TRBV7-8 and TRBJ2-1): GAGVSQSPRYKVAKRGQDVALRCDPISGHVSLFWYQQALGQGPEFLTYFQNEAQLDKSGLPSDRFFAERPEGSVSTLKIQRTQQEDSAVYLCASSDGLRKNNEQFFGPGTRLTVL.

This clone was counted only a few times. The chain combines TRBV9 with TRBJ1-2; 7 bases fit TRBD1. The CDR3 consists of 15 residues. Trimming at V came to 2 bases and at J to 2 bases, leaving 6 bases not matched to a gene. Germline V lookup: CDR1 SGDLS, CDR2 YYNGEE. For the CDR3, the DNA is TGTGCCAGCAGCGTTGGGGCAGGGGGAAACTATGGCTACACCTTC. This translates into CASSVGAGGNYGYTF.

This clone has a single count. The chain carries TRBV15 and TRBJ2-1; no clear D. Trimming cost V 4 bases and J 3 bases, with 10 bases left between them. In germline, CDR1 is LNHNV, CDR2 YYDKDF (reference sequence). The CDR3 contains 14 residues. The CDR3 sequence: CATSKEEGYNEQFF. The CDR3 DNA is TGTGCCACCAGCAAAGAGGAAGGCTACAATGAGCAGTTCTTC. The whole variable domain, remainder taken from reference TRBV15 and TRBJ2-1, is DAMVIQNPRYQVTQFGKPVTLSCSQTLNHNVMYWYQQKSSQAPKLLFHYYDKDFNNEADTPDNFQSRRPNTSFCFLDIRSPGLGDTAMYLCATSKEEGYNEQFFGPGTRLTVL.

The chain recombines TRBV28 with TRBJ1-2; no reliable D call. The CDR3 is 16 amino acids. The germline CDR1 and CDR2 sequences are MDHEN and SYDVKM. V lost 6 bases and J 6 bases, leaving 23 bases between the germline ends. The CDR3 DNA reads TGTGCCAGCAGAGGGCAGGACCTCCCCTCACGGGATGGCTACACCTTC. Protein product: CASRGQDLPSRDGYTF.

The chain recombines TRBV5-1 with TRBJ2-2, with TRBD2 identical over 9 bases. J gave up 1 base and V 0 bases, and 7 bases lay outside the gene matches. The CDR3 extends over 18 amino acids. Germline V gene lookup returns CDR1 SGHRS and CDR2 YFSETQ. Here the CDR3 DNA reads TGCGCCAGCAGCTTGGAGGGGCTAGCGGGGATGAACACCGGGGAGCTGTTTTTT. This translates into CASSLEGLAGMNTGELFF.

V and J are TRBV6-6 and TRBJ2-7; 9 bases align to TRBD2. The CDR3 sequence is 15 residues long. After removal of 8 bases from V and 7 bases from J, the junction contained 15 bases not matched to a gene. Germline V lookup: CDR1 MNHNY, CDR2 SVGAGI (reference sequence). The CDR3 is CASSPALAGGLEQYF. As DNA, the CDR3 is TGTGCCAGCTCCCCCGCTTTGGCGGGGGGGCTAGAGCAGTACTTC.